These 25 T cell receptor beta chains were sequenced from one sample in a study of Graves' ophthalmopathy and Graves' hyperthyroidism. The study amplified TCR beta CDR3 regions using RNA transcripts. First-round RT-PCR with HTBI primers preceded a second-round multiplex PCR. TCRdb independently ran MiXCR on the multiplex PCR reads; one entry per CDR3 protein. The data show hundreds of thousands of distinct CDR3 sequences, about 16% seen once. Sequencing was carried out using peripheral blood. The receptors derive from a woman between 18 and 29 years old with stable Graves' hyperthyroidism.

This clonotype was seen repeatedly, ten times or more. The CDR3 DNA reads as TGTGCCAGCAGCACGGGGCCCCAGCATTTT. This gives the protein CASSTGPQHF. The chain uses TRBV27 and TRBJ1-5; no clear D. The CDR3 sequence is 10 residues long. V dropped 6 bases and J dropped 9 bases, with 6 bases sitting between them. Looked up from germline, CDR1 is MNHEY and CDR2 is SMNVEV (reference sequence).

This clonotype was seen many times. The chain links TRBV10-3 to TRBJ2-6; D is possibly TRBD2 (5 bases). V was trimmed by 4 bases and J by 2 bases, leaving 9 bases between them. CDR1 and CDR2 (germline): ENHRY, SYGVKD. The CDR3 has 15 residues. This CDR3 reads CAISGGSAGANVLTF. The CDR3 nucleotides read TGTGCCATCAGTGGCGGGTCCGCTGGGGCCAACGTCCTGACTTTC.

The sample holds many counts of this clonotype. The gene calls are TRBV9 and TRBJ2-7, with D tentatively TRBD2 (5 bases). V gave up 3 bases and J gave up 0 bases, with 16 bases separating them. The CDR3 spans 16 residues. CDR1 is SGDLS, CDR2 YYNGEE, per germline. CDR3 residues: CASSDYAEASSYEQYF. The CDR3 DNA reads TGTGCCAGCAGCGATTACGCGGAGGCCAGCTCCTACGAGCAGTACTTC.

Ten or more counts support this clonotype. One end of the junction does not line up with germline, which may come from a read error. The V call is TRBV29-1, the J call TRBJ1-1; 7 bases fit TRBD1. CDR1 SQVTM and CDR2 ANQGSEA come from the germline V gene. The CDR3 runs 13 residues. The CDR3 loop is CSVGMTGNSEAFF. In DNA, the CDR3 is TGCAGCGTAGGGATGACAGGGAACTCTGAAGCTTTCTTT.

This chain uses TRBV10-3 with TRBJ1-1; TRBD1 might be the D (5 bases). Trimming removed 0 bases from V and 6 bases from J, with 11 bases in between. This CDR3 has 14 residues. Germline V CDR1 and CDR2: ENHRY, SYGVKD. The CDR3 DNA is TGTGCCATCAGTGAGTCGGGGGTTAGACCTGAAGCTTTCTTT. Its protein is CAISESGVRPEAFF.

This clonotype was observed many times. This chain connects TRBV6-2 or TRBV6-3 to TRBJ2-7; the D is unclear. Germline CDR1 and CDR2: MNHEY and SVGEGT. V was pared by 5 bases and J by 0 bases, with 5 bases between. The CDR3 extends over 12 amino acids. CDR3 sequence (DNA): TGTGCCAGCAGTGGCACCTCCTACGAGCAGTACTTC. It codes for CASSGTSYEQYF.

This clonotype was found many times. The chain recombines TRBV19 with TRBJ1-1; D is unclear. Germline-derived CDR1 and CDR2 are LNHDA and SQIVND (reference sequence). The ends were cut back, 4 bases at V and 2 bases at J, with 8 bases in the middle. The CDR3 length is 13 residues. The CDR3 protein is CASSKGVNTEAFF. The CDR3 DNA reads TGTGCCAGTAGTAAGGGCGTCAACACTGAAGCTTTCTTT. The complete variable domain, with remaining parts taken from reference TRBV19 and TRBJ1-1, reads DGGITQSPKYLFRKEGQNVTLSCEQNLNHDAMYWYRQDPGQGLRLIYYSQIVNDFQKGDIAEGYSVSREKKESFPLTVTSAQKNPTAFYLCASSKGVNTEAFFGQGTRLTVV.

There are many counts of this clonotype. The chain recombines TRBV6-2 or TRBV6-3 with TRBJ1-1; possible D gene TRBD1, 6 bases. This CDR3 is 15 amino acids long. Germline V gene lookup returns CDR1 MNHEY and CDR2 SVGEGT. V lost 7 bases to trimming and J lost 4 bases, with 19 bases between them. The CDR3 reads CASNPGGGMGTEAFF. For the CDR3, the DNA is TGTGCCAGCAACCCCGGGGGGGGCATGGGCACTGAAGCTTTCTTT.

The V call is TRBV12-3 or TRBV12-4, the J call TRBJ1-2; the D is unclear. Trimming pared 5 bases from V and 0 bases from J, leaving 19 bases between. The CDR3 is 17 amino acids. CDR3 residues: CASSPEWEGPANYGYTF. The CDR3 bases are TGTGCCAGCAGTCCCGAGTGGGAAGGGCCAGCTAACTATGGCTACACCTTC.

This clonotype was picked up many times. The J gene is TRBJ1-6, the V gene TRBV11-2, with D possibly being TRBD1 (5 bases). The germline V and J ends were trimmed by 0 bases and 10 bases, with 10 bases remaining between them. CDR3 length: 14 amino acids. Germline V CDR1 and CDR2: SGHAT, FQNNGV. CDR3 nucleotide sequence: TGTGCCAGCAGCTTAGAAGGGGTAGGGTCACCCCTCCACTTT. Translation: CASSLEGVGSPLHF.

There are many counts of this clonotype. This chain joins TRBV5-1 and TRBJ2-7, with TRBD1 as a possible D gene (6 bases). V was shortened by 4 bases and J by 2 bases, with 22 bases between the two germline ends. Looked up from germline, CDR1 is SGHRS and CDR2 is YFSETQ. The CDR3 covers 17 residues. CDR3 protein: CASSLQLPSGVPYEQYF. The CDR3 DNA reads TGCGCCAGCAGCCTCCAGCTTCCGTCAGGGGTTCCCTACGAGCAGTACTTC.

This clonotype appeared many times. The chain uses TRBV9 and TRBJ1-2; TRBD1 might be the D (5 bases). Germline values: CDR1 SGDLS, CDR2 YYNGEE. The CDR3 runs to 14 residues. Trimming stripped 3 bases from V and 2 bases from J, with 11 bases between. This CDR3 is CASSGIGANYGYTF. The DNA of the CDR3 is TGTGCCAGCAGCGGGATAGGGGCGAACTATGGCTACACCTTC.

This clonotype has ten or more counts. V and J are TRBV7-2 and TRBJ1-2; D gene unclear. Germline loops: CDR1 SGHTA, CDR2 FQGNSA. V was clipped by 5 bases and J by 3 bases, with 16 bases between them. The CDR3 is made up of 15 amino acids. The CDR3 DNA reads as TGTGCCAGCAGCCCTGTTGAAAGCCCCTACTATGGCTACACCTTC. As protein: CASSPVESPYYGYTF.

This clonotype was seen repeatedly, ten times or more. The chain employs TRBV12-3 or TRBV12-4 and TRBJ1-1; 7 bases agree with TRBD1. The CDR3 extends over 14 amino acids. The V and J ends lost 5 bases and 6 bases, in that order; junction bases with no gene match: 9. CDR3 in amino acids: CASSITHRGPEAFF. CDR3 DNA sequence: TGTGCCAGCAGTATCACCCACAGGGGTCCTGAAGCTTTCTTT.

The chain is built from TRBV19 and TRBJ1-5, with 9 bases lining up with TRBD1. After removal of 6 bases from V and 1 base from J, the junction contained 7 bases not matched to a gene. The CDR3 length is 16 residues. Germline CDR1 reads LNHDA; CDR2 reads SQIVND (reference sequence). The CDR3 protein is CASRDRGGRSNQPQHF. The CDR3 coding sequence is TGTGCCAGTAGGGACAGGGGCGGGAGGAGCAATCAGCCCCAGCATTTT.

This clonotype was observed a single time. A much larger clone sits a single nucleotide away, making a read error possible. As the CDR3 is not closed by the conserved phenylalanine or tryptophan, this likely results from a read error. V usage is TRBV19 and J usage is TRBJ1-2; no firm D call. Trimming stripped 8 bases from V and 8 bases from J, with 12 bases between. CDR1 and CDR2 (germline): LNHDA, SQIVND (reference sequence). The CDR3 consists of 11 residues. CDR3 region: CASGFGYGYTS. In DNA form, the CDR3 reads TGTGCCAGTGGATTTGGGTACGGCTACACCTCC.

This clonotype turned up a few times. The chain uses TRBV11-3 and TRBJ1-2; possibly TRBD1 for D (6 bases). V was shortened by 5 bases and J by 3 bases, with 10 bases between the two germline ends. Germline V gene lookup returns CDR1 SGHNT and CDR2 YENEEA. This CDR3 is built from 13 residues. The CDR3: CASSQRGDYGYTF. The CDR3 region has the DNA TGTGCCAGCAGCCAAAGGGGGGACTATGGCTACACCTTC.

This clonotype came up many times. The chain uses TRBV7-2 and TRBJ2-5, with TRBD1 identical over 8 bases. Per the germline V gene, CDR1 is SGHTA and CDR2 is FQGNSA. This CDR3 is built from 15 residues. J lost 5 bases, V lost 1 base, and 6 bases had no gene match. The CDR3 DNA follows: TGTGCCAGCAGCTTAGTAAGAGACAGGGGTGAGACCCAGTACTTC. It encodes CASSLVRDRGETQYF.

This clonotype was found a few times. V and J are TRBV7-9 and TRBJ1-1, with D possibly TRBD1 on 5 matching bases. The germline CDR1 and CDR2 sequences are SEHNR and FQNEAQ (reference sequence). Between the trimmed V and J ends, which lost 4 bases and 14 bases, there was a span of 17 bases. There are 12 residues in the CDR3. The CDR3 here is CASSSTGHGRFF. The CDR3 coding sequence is TGTGCCAGCAGCTCCACGGGGCACGGACGATTCTTT.

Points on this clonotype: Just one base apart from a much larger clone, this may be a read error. The CDR3 loop reads CASSQDYDRTNSPLHF. CDR3 DNA sequence: TGTGCCAGCAGCCAAGACTACGACAGGACAAATTCACCCCTCCACTTT. The genes are TRBV14 and TRBJ1-6; D might be TRBD1 (6 bases). Trimming stripped 0 bases from V and 7 bases from J, with 13 bases between. The CDR3 extends over 16 amino acids. Germline lookup yields CDR1 SGHDN and CDR2 FVKESK.

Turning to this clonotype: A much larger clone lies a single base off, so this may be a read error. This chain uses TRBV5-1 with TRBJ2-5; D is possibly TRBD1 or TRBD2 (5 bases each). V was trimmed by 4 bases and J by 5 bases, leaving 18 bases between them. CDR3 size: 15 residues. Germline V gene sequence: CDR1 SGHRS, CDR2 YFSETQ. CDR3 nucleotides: TGCGCCAGCAGCACAAACCCCGGGACGGCTGAGACCCAGTACTTC. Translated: CASSTNPGTAETQYF.

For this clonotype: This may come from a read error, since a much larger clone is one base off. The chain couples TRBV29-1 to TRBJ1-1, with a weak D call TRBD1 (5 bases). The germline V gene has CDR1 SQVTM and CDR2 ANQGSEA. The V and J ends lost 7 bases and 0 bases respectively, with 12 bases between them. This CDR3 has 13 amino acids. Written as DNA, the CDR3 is TGCAGCGCCAATGACAGTGTGAACACTGAAGCTTTCTTT. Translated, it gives CSANDSVNTEAFF.

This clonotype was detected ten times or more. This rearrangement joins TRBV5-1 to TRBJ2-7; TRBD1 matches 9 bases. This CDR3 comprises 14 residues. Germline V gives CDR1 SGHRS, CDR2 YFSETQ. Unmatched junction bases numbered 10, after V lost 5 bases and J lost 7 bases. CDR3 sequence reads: CASSPGTGMQEQYF. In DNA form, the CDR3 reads TGCGCCAGCAGTCCCGGGACAGGGATGCAGGAGCAGTACTTC. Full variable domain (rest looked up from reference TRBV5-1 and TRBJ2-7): KAGVTQTPRYLIKTRGQQVTLSCSPISGHRSVSWYQQTPGQGLQFLFEYFSETQRNKGNFPGRFSGRQFSNSRSEMNVSTLELGDSALYLCASSPGTGMQEQYFGPGTRLTVT.

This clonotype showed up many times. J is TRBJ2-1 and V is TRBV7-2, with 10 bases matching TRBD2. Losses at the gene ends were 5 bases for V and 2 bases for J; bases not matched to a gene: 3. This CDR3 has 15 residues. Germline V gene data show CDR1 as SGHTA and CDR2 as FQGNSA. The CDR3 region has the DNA TGTGCCAGCAGCCCTACTAGCGGGGCCTACAATGAGCAGTTCTTC. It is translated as CASSPTSGAYNEQFF.

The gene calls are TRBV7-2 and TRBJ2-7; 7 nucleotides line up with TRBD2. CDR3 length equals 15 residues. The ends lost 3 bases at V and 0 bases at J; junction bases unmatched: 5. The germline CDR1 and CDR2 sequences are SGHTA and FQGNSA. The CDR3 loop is CASSLMRDYSYEQYF. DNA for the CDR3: TGTGCCAGCAGCTTGATGAGGGACTACTCCTACGAGCAGTACTTC.